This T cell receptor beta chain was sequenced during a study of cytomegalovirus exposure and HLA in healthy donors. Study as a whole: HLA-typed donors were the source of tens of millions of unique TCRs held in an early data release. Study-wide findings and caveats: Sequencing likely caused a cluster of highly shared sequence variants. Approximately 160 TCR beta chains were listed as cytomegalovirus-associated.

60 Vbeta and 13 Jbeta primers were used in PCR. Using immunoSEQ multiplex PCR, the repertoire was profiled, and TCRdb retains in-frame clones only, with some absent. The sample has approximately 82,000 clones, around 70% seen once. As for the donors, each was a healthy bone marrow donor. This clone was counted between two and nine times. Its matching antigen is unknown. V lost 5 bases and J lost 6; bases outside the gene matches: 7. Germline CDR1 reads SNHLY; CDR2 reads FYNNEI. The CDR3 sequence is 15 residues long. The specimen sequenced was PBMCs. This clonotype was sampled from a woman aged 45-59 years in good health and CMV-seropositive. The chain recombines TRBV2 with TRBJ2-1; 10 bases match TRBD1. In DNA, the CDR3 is TGTGCCAGCAGTATACGACAGGGGGCGGCCAATGAGCAGTTCTTC. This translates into CASSIRQGAANEQFF.